This T cell receptor (beta chain) was profiled in a study of T cell responses to AZD1222 COVID-19 vaccine. The study's findings and limits: A mostly white British donor set with more females was recruited, and clonal diversity was possibly underestimated. Increased Spike-specific TCR breadth and depth were observed after two AZD1222 doses. As reported, nearly half of all spike-specific TCRs target variant regions that are unmutated. The study found vaccine-associated CD4 TCRs spanning spike, dominant at 160-218 and 743-854.

The table came from immunoSEQ multiplex PCR; TCRdb's copy has only in-frame clones and leaves some out. Counted here are roughly 100,000 clones, roughly 84% occurring once; the ten biggest clones make up about an eighth. Comments on this clone: Its antigen is as yet unknown.

The source is an adult in good health. The sequencing used peripheral blood, collected on day 0 of AZD1222 vaccination.

The CDR3 is CASSVAPKGTDTQYF. CDR3 in DNA: TGTGCCAGCAGCGTAGCCCCCAAGGGCACAGATACGCAGTATTTT. The chain carries TRBV9 and TRBJ2-3; the D is unclear. The CDR3 totals 15 residues. CDR1 and CDR2 (germline): SGDLS, YYNGEE. The V end was cut by 0 bases, the J end by 1 base, with 9 bases between. Full variable domain (outside the CDR3, taken from reference TRBV9 and TRBJ2-3): DSGVTQTPKHLITATGQRVTLRCSPRSGDLSVYWYQQSLDQGLQFLIQYYNGEERAKGNILERFSAQQFPDLHSELNLSSLELGDSALYFCASSVAPKGTDTQYFGPGTRLTVL.